The present T cell receptor (beta chain) was sequenced within a study of blood T cell repertoires in COVID-19. Study as a whole: The samples span acute and convalescent COVID-19 from the United States, Italy and Spain. Sample material is recorded as cDNA or gDNA derived from T cells, B-cell-depleted T cells, or PBMCs.

In the study's own analysis: Amplification of reference gene primers provided the estimated nucleated cell counts. Assay used: immunoSEQ multiplex PCR; TCRdb lists only in-frame clones, some missing. The D gene and trimming were derived from the DNA, and the V and J assignments and clone size from that table. This table holds approximately 85,000 clones, roughly 89% found once. This TCR was recovered from a man aged 45-65 years with active or convalescent COVID-19. The sample comprised peripheral blood.

The DNA of the CDR3 is TGTGCCAGCAGTTCGACCGGGACAGCACGGTTACACTATGGCTACACCTTC. Its translation is CASSSTGTARLHYGYTF. This chain links TRBV28 with TRBJ1-2; 7 bases are shared with TRBD1. The trim removed 4 bases at V and 3 bases at J, leaving 14 bases unmatched. Germline values: CDR1 MDHEN, CDR2 SYDVKM. The CDR3 is made up of 17 amino acids.